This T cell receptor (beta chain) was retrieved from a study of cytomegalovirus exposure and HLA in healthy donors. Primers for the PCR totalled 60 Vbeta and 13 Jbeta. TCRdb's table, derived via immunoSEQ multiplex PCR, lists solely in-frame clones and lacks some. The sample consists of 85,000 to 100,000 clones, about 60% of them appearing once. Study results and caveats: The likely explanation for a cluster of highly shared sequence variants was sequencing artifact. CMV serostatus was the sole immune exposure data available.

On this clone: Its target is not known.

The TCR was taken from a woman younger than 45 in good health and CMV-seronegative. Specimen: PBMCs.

CDR3 loop: CASSFSGSNQPQHF. DNA of the CDR3: TGTGCCAGCAGCTTTTCAGGGAGCAATCAGCCCCAGCATTTT. The J gene is TRBJ1-5, the V gene TRBV5-4; possible D gene TRBD1, 5 bases. The germline V and J ends were trimmed by 2 bases and 1 base, with 7 bases remaining between them. The CDR3 covers 14 residues. Germline V gene data show CDR1 as SGHNT and CDR2 as YYREEE (reference sequence).